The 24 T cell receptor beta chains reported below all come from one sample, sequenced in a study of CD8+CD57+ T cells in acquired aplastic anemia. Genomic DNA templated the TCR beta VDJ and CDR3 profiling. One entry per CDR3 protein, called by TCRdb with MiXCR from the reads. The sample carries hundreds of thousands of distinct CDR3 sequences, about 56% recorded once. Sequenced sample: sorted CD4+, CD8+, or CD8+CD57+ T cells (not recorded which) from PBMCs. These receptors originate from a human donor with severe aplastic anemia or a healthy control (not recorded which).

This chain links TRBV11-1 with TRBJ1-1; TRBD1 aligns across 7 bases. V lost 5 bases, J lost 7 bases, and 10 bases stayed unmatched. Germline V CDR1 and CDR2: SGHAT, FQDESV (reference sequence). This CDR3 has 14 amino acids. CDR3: CASSDNSRGGEAFF. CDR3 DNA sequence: TGTGCCAGCAGCGACAATTCCAGGGGGGGTGAAGCTTTCTTT.

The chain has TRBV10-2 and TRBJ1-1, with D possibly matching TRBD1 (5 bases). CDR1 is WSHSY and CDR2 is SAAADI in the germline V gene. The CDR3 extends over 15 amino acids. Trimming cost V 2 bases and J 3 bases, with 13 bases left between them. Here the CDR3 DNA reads TGCGCCAGCAGTGAGGCCTTGACAGCCTACACTGAAGCTTTCTTT. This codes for CASSEALTAYTEAFF.

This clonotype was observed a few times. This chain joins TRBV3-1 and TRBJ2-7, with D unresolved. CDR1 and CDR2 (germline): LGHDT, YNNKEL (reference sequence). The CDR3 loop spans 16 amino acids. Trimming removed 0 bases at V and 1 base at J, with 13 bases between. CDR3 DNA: TGTGCCAGCAGCCAAGATCCGGTCACTACTTCCTACGAGCAGTACTTC. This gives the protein CASSQDPVTTSYEQYF.

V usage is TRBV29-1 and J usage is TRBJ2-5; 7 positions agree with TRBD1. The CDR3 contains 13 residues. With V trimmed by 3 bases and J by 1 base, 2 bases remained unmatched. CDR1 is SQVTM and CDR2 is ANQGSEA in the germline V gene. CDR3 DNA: TGCAGCGTTGACGGGGACAGCCAAGAGACCCAGTACTTC. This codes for CSVDGDSQETQYF.

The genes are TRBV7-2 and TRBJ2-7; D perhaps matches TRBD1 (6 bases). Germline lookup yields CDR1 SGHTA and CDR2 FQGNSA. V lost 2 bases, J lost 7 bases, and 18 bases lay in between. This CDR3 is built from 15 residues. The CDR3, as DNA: TGTGCCAGCAGCTTAAACGGTAACAGGGAGTCGGAGCAGTACTTC. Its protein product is CASSLNGNRESEQYF.

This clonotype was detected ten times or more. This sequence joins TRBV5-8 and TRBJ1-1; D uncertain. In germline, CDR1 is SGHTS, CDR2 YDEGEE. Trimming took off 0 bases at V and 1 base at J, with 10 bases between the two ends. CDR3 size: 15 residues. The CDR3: CASSLVPGSNTEAFF. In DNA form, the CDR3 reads TGTGCCAGCAGCTTGGTTCCGGGCTCGAACACTGAAGCTTTCTTT.

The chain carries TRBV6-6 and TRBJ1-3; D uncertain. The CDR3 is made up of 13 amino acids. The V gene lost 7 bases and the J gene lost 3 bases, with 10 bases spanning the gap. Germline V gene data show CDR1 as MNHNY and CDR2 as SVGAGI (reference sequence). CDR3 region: CASMKGSGNTIYF. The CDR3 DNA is TGTGCCAGCATGAAAGGGAGTGGAAACACCATATATTTT.

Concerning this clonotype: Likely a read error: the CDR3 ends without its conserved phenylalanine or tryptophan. CDR3 bases: TGTGCCATCGGTGAGTCAGACACGCAGTATCTT. This gives the protein CAIGESDTQYL. The chain combines TRBV10-3 with TRBJ2-3; no definite D call. This CDR3 is 11 amino acids long. The germline CDR1 and CDR2 sequences are ENHRY and SYGVKD.

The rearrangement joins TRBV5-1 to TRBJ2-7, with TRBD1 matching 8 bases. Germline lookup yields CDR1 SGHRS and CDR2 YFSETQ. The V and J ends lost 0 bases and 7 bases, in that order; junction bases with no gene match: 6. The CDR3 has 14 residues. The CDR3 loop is CASSLVGDRREQYF. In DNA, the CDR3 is TGCGCCAGCAGCTTGGTGGGGGACAGGCGAGAGCAGTACTTC.

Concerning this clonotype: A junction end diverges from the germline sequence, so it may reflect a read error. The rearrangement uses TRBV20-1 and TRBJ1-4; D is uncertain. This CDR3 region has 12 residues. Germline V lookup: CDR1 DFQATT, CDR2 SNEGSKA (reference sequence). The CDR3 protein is CSANRGNEKLFF. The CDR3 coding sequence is TGCAGTGCCAACCGGGGAAATGAAAAACTGTTTTTC.

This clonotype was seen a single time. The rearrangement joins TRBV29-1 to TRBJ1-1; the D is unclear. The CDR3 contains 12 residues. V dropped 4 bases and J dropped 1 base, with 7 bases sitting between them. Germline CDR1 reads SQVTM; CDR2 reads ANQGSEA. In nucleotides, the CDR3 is TGCAGCGTTGGTCTAGAGAACACTGAAGCTTTCTTT. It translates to CSVGLENTEAFF.

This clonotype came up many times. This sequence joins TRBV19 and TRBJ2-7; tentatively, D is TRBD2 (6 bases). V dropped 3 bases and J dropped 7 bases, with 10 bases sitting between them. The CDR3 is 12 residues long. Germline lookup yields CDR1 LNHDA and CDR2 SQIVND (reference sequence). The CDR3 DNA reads TGTGCCAGTAGTATTGTCCGGGGGGAGCAGTACTTC. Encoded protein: CASSIVRGEQYF. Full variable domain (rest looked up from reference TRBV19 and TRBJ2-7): DGGITQSPKYLFRKEGQNVTLSCEQNLNHDAMYWYRQDPGQGLRLIYYSQIVNDFQKGDIAEGYSVSREKKESFPLTVTSAQKNPTAFYLCASSIVRGEQYFGPGTRLTVT.

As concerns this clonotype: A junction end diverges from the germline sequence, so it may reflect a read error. For the CDR3, the DNA is TGTGCCAGCACCTTAGCGGCGGGGCGCGGCAGTGGCTACACCTTC. As protein: CASTLAAGRGSGYTF. This chain joins TRBV7-3 and TRBJ1-2, with TRBD1 as a possible D gene (5 bases). The CDR3 sequence is 15 residues long. Germline values: CDR1 SGHTA, CDR2 FQGTGA.

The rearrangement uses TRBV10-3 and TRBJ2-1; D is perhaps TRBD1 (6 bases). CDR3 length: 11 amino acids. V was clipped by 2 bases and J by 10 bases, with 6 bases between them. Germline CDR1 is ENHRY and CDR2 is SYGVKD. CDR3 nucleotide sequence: TGTGCCATCAGTGAGGGGACAGAGCAGTTCTTC. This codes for CAISEGTEQFF.

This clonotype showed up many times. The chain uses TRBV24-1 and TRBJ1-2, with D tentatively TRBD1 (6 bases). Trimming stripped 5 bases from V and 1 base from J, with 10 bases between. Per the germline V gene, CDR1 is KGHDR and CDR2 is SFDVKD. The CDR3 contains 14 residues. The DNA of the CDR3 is TGTGCCACCAGTGCAGGACAGCATAACTATGGCTACACCTTC. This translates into CATSAGQHNYGYTF.

The CDR3: CASSRDYAETQYF. CDR3 DNA sequence: TGTGCCAGCAGCCGGGACTACGCGGAGACCCAGTACTTC. The V gene is TRBV7-9, the J gene TRBJ2-5; 7 bases agree with TRBD2. CDR1 is SEHNR and CDR2 is FQNEAQ in the germline V gene (reference sequence). The CDR3 sequence is 13 residues long. The junction had 5 bases not matched to a gene; V was cut back by 5 bases and J by 5 bases.

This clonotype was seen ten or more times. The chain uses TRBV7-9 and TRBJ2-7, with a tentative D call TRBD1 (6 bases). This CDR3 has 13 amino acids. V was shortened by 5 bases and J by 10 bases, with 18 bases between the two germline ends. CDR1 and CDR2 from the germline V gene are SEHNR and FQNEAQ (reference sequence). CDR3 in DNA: TGTGCCAGCAGCGCGACAGGACCCCCTACTCAGTACTTC. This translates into CASSATGPPTQYF.

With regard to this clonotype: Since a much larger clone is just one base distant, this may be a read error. The chain's CDR3 is CASSALTTGNNGELFF. For the CDR3, the DNA is TGTGCCAGCAGTGCTCTTACGACAGGGAACAACGGGGAGCTGTTTTTT. The gene calls are TRBV9 and TRBJ2-2, with 7 bases fitting TRBD1. CDR3 size: 16 residues. CDR1 is SGDLS and CDR2 is YYNGEE in the germline V gene.

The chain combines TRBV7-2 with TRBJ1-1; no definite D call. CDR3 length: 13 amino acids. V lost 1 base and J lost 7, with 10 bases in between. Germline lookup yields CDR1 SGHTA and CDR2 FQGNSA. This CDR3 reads CASSLVAEFEAFF. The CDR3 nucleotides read TGTGCCAGCAGCTTAGTGGCAGAATTTGAAGCTTTCTTT. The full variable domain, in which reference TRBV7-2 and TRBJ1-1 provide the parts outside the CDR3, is GAGVSQSPSNKVTEKGKDVELRCDPISGHTALYWYRQSLGQGLEFLIYFQGNSAPDKSGLPSDRFSAERTGGSVSTLTIQRTQQEDSAVYLCASSLVAEFEAFFGQGTRLTVV.

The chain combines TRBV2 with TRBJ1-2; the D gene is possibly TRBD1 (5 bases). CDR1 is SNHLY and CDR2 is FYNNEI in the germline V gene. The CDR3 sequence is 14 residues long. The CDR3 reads CARDPREGTYGYTF. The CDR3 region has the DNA TGTGCTAGAGACCCCCGCGAAGGGACCTATGGCTACACCTTC.

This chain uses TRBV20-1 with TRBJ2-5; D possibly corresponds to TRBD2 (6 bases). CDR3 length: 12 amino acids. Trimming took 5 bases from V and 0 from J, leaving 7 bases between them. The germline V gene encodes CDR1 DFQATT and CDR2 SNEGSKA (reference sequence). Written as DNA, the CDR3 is TGCAGTGCTTCGGGGGACCAAGAGACCCAGTACTTC. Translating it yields CSASGDQETQYF.

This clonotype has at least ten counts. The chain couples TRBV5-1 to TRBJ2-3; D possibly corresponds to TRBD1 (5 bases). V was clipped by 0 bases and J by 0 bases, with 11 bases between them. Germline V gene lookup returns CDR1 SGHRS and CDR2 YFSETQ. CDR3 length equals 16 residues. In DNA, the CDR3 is TGCGCCAGCAGCTTGGCCAAGGGGATAAGCACAGATACGCAGTATTTT. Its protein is CASSLAKGISTDTQYF.

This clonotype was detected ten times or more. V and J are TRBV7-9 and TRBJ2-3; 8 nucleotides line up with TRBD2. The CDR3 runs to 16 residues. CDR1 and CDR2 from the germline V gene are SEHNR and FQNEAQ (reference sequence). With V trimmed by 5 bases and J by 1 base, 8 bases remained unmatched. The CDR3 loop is CASSPGPGGGTDTQYF. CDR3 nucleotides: TGTGCCAGCAGCCCAGGGCCGGGGGGGGGCACAGATACGCAGTATTTT. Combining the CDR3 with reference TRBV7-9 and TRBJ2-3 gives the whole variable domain DTGVSQNPRHKITKRGQNVTFRCDPISEHNRLYWYRQTLGQGPEFLTYFQNEAQLEKSRLLSDRFSAERPKGSFSTLEIQRTEQGDSAMYLCASSPGPGGGTDTQYFGPGTRLTVL.

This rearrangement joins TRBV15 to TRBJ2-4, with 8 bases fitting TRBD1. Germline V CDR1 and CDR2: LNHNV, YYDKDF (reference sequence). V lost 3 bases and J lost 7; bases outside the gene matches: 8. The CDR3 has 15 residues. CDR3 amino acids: CATSSLGGQGNIQYF. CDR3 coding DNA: TGTGCCACCAGCAGCCTAGGAGGACAGGGTAACATTCAGTACTTC.